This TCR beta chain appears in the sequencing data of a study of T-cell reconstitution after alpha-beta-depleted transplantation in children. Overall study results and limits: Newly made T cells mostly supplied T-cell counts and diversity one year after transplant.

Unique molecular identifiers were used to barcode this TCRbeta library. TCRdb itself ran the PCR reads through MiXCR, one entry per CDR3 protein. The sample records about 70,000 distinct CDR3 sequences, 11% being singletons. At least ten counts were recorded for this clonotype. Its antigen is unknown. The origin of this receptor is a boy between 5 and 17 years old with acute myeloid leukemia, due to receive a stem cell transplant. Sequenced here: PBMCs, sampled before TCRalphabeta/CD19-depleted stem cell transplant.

DNA for the CDR3: TGTGCCAGCAGCCGTTTGCCGGGAAAGAATGGTTACGAGCAGTACTTC. Amino acids: CASSRLPGKNGYEQYF. The chain uses TRBV12-3 or TRBV12-4 and TRBJ2-7, with D possibly TRBD2 on 5 matching bases. The V and J ends lost 6 bases and 4 bases respectively, with 22 bases between them. This CDR3 is built from 16 residues.